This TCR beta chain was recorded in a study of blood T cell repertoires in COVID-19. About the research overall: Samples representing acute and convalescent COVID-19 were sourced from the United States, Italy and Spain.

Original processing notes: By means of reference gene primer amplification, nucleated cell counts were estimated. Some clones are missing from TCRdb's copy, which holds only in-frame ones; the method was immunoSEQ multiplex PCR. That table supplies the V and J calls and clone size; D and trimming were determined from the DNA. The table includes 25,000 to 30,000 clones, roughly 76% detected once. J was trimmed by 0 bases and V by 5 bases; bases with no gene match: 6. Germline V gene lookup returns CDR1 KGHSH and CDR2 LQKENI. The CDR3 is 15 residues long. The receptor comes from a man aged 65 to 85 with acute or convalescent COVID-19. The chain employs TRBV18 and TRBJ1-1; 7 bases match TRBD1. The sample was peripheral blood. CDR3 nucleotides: TGTGCCAGCTCATCCGGGACAGACATGAACACTGAAGCTTTCTTT. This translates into CASSSGTDMNTEAFF.